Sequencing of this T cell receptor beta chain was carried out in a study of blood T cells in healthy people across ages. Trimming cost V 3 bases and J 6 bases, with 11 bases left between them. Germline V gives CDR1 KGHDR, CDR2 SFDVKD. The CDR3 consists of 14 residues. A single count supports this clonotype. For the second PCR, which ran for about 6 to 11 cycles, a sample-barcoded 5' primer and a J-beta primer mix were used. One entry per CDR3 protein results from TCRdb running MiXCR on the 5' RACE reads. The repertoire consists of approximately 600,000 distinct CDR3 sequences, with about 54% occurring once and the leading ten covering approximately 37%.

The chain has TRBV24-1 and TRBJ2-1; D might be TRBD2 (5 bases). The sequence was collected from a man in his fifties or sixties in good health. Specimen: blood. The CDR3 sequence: CATSDELVTNEQFF. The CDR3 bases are TGTGCCACCAGTGATGAACTAGTTACCAATGAGCAGTTCTTC.